Each of the 10 T cell receptor beta chains below was sequenced from the same sample in a study of shared clonotypes between healthy human individuals (dated by TCRdb to 2018 to 2021). The method was the immunoSEQ multiplex PCR assay. As stored in TCRdb, this immuneACCESS dataset retains in-frame rearrangements with V and J assigned. A fraction of the clones does not appear; measured against another copy, unresolved V genes explain less than half of the discrepancy, and the remainder lacks a known reason. The sample profile shows approximately 2.3 million clones; 85% to 95% of them were found once. The ten largest account for 0.39% of the sample. Sequenced: naive CD4+ T cells from PBMCs. The intended sense of this specimen's cell subset or site label: CD45RA+ positively selected. Every receptor here comes from a man between 18 and 35 years old in good health. Some clones in this sample may be carry-over from other donors' samples.

In its sample, this clone was seen a few times. Other nucleotide sequences from this sample produce the same CDR3. The V and J genes are TRBV5-1 and TRBJ2-1, with 10 bases that match TRBD2. The CDR3 contains 15 residues. Trimming cost V 2 bases and J 3 bases; bases outside gene matches: 2. Per the germline V gene, CDR1 is SGHRS and CDR2 is YFSETQ. The CDR3 coding sequence is TGCGCCAGCAGCTTAGGACTAGCGGACTACAATGAGCAGTTCTTC. This sequence encodes CASSLGLADYNEQFF.

This chain joins TRBV28 and TRBJ2-3, with D perhaps TRBD1 (6 bases). CDR3 length: 13 amino acids. Germline V gives CDR1 MDHEN, CDR2 SYDVKM. Deletions cut 6 bases from V and 3 bases from J, with 10 bases between. The CDR3 spells CASRSGVTDTQYF. The CDR3 coding sequence is TGTGCCAGCAGGTCAGGGGTGACAGATACGCAGTATTTT.

This clone was detected only once. V is TRBV9 and J is TRBJ2-5; possibly TRBD1 for D (6 bases). The CDR3 totals 15 residues. Germline values: CDR1 SGDLS, CDR2 YYNGEE. V lost 0 bases and J lost 5, with 14 bases in between. The CDR3 DNA is TGTGCCAGCAGCGTAGAGGGGGTCAGAGGGGAGACCCAGTACTTC. This gives the protein CASSVEGVRGETQYF.

This clone has a single count. The chain employs TRBV7-7 and TRBJ1-2; D gene uncertain. This CDR3 region has 14 residues. Between the trimmed V and J ends, which lost 3 bases and 3 bases, there was a span of 11 bases. Per the germline V gene, CDR1 is SSHAT and CDR2 is FNYEAQ (reference sequence). The DNA for the CDR3 is TGTGCCAGCAGCTTGGGTCGACGAGACTATGGCTACACCTTC. It yields the protein CASSLGRRDYGYTF.

The chain has TRBV5-1 and TRBJ2-3, with TRBD1 identical over 7 bases. CDR3 size: 17 residues. V shed 0 bases, J shed 1 base, and the junction held 8 bases outside the gene matches. The V gene's germline CDR1 is SGHRS and CDR2 YFSETQ. CDR3 in DNA: TGCGCCAGCAGCTTGGGAGGACAGGCCAGGGGCACAGATACGCAGTATTTT. As protein: CASSLGGQARGTDTQYF. The complete variable domain, with remaining parts taken from reference TRBV5-1 and TRBJ2-3, reads KAGVTQTPRYLIKTRGQQVTLSCSPISGHRSVSWYQQTPGQGLQFLFEYFSETQRNKGNFPGRFSGRQFSNSRSEMNVSTLELGDSALYLCASSLGGQARGTDTQYFGPGTRLTVL.

The chain combines TRBV5-1 with TRBJ2-7, with TRBD1 matching 7 bases. The CDR3 covers 14 residues. Germline values: CDR1 SGHRS, CDR2 YFSETQ. The V gene end was trimmed by 3 bases and the J gene end by 5 bases; junction bases not matched to a gene: 8. CDR3 in DNA: TGCGCCAGCAGCTCTGGACAGGTTAGGGACGAGCAGTACTTC. Encoded protein: CASSSGQVRDEQYF.

The J gene is TRBJ1-1, the V gene TRBV18, with D uncertain. Looked up from germline, CDR1 is KGHSH and CDR2 is LQKENI. CDR3 length: 13 amino acids. Trimming left V 3 bases short and J 6 bases short, with 11 bases between. As DNA, the CDR3 is TGTGCCAGCTCACCTTGGGCGGGCTCTGAAGCTTTCTTT. It translates to CASSPWAGSEAFF.

This chain joins TRBV5-1 and TRBJ1-2; no definite D call. The CDR3 runs to 15 residues. Germline V gene data show CDR1 as SGHRS and CDR2 as YFSETQ. Trimming took 0 bases from V and 2 from J, leaving 11 bases between them. This CDR3 is CASSLAEVRNYGYTF. CDR3 bases: TGCGCCAGCAGCTTGGCCGAGGTCAGGAACTATGGCTACACCTTC.

This clone has a single count. Other DNA sequences from this sample encode an identical CDR3 as well. The V and J genes are TRBV28 and TRBJ1-2; D not certain. The CDR3 is made up of 11 amino acids. Trimming removed 6 bases from V and 4 bases from J, with 6 bases in between. Germline lookup yields CDR1 MDHEN and CDR2 SYDVKM. The CDR3 DNA sequence: TGTGCCAGCAGCTCTCTCTATGGCTACACCTTC. It codes for CASSSLYGYTF.

The CDR3 reads CASSVGLAGGPWQFF. DNA of the CDR3: TGTGCCAGCAGCGTTGGACTAGCGGGAGGCCCTTGGCAGTTCTTC. This chain links TRBV2 with TRBJ2-1, with 14 positions matching TRBD2. V gave up 6 bases and J gave up 12 bases; unmatched junction bases: 10. The germline V gene encodes CDR1 SNHLY and CDR2 FYNNEI. The CDR3 contains 15 residues.